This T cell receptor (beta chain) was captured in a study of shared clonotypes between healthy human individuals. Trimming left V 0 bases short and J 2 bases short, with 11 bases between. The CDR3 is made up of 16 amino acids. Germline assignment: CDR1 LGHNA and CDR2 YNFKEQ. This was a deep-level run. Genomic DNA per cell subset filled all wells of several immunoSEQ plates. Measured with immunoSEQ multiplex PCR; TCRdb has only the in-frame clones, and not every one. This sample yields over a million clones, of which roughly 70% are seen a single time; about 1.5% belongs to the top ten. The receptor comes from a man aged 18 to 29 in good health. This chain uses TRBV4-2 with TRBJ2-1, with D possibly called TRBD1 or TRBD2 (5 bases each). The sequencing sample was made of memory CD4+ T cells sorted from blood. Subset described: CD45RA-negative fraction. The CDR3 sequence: CASSQDLRGTYNEQFF. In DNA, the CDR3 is TGTGCCAGCAGCCAAGATCTGAGGGGTACCTACAATGAGCAGTTCTTC.